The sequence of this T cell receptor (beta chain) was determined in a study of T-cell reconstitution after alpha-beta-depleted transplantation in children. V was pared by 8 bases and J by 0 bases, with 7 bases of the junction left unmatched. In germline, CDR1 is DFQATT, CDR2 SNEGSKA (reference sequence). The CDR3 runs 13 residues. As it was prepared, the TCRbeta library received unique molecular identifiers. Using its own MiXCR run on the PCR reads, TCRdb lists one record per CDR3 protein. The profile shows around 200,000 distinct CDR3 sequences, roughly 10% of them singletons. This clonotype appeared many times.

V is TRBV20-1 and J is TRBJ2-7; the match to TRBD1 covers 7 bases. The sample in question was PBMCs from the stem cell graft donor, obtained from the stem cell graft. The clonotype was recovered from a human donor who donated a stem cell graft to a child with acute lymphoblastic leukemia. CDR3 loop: CSTRGLSSYEQYF. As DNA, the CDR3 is TGCAGTACGAGGGGGCTAAGCTCCTACGAGCAGTACTTC.